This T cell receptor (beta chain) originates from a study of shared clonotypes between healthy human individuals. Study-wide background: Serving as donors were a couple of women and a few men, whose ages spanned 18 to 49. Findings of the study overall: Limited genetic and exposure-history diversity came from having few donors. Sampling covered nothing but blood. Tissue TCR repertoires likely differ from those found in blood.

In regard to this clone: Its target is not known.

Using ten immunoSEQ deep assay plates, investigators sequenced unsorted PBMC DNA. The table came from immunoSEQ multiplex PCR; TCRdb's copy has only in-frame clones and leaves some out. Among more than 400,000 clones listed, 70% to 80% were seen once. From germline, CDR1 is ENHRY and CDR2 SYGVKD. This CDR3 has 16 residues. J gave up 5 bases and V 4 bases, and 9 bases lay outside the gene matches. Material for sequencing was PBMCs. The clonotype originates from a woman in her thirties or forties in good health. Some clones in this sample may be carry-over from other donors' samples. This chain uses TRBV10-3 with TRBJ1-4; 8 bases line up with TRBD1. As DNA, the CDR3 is TGTGCCATCAGTGCAAACTCCGGGACAGGAAATGAAAAACTGTTTTTT. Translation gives CAISANSGTGNEKLFF.